This entry lists 13 T cell receptor beta chains sequenced from one sample in a study of CD8+ T cells in alopecia areata. In each case, RNA was isolated and then reverse transcribed into cDNA as the sequencing template. The assay was immunoSEQ multiplex PCR, and TCRdb's table has in-frame clones only and misses some. Among about 64,000 clones listed, under 60% were seen once. Treatment here: oral pan-JAK inhibitor, 5-10 mg twice daily. Sample: CD8+ T cells sorted from blood, taken around week 37, from a patient treated with tofacitinib. These receptors were obtained from a human donor with alopecia areata.

The chain employs TRBV6-4 and TRBJ1-2, with D possibly matching TRBD1 (5 bases). The germline V gene encodes CDR1 MRHNA and CDR2 SNTAGT. V dropped 8 bases and J dropped 1 base, with 8 bases sitting between them. CDR3 length: 12 residues. This chain's CDR3 is CASRGDNYGYTF. The DNA of the CDR3 is TGTGCCAGCCGGGGGGATAACTATGGCTACACCTTC.

The chain couples TRBV14 to TRBJ2-3; D gene unclear. V was cut by 3 bases and J by 2 bases, with 12 bases left in between. The CDR3 sequence is 15 residues long. The germline V gene has CDR1 SGHDN and CDR2 FVKESK. CDR3 sequence: CASSQGVQPTDTQYF. The CDR3 bases are TGTGCCAGCAGCCAGGGCGTGCAGCCCACAGATACGCAGTATTTT.

The CDR3 bases are TGTGCCAGTAGTTCCCAGGGTACTCAGCCCCAGCATTTT. Amino acid sequence: CASSSQGTQPQHF. The V and J genes are TRBV19 and TRBJ1-5; maybe TRBD1 (5 bases). This CDR3 has 13 residues. Trimming took 5 bases from V and 6 from J, leaving 11 bases between them. Germline assignment: CDR1 LNHDA and CDR2 SQIVND (reference sequence).

The chain uses TRBV29-1 and TRBJ2-1; D call uncertain. The CDR3 is 12 residues long. Between the trimmed V and J ends, which lost 3 bases and 6 bases, there was a span of 9 bases. Germline V gene lookup returns CDR1 SQVTM and CDR2 ANQGSEA. For the CDR3, the DNA is TGCAGCGTTGATTGGACGTCCAATGAGCAGTTCTTC. This gives the protein CSVDWTSNEQFF.

V is TRBV9 and J is TRBJ1-2; possibly TRBD1 for D (6 bases). The CDR3 consists of 15 residues. The V gene's germline CDR1 is SGDLS and CDR2 YYNGEE. V was shortened by 4 bases and J by 3 bases, with 16 bases between the two germline ends. The CDR3 DNA sequence: TGTGCCAGCAGCTCCGGGGGGGGCCCGTACTATGGCTACACCTTC. Translation gives CASSSGGGPYYGYTF.

This clone was counted a few times. The chain links TRBV11-1 to TRBJ2-5; the match to TRBD2 covers 10 bases. This CDR3 spans 14 amino acids. V shed 5 bases, J shed 2 bases, and the junction held 2 bases outside the gene matches. Germline V gene lookup returns CDR1 SGHAT and CDR2 FQDESV (reference sequence). The CDR3 bases are TGTGCCAGCAGCCCTAGCGGGAGTCAAGAGACCCAGTACTTC. Translating gives CASSPSGSQETQYF. Full variable domain (remainder filled in from reference TRBV11-1 and TRBJ2-5): EAEVAQSPRYKITEKSQAVAFWCDPISGHATLYWYRQILGQGPELLVQFQDESVVDDSQLPKDRFSAERLKGVDSTLKIQPAELGDSAMYLCASSPSGSQETQYFGPGTRLLVL.

The chain is built from TRBV7-9 and TRBJ2-7; unclear D gene. Looked up from germline, CDR1 is SEHNR and CDR2 is FQNEAQ (reference sequence). CDR3 length: 12 residues. V was clipped by 3 bases and J by 6 bases, with 9 bases between them. The DNA for the CDR3 is TGTGCCAGCAGCTTCAAACTTAGCGAGCAGTACTTC. This translates into CASSFKLSEQYF.

This chain links TRBV7-9 with TRBJ2-5; D is possibly TRBD1 or TRBD2 (6 bases each). V lost 7 bases and J lost 5, with 11 bases in between. The germline V gene encodes CDR1 SEHNR and CDR2 FQNEAQ (reference sequence). CDR3 length: 12 residues. Written as DNA, the CDR3 is TGTGCCAGCAAAGGGGGGCCGGAGACCCAGTACTTC. The encoded protein is CASKGGPETQYF.

This clone was detected a few times. V gene TRBV29-1 combines with J gene TRBJ2-1, with a possible D match to TRBD2 (6 bases). The CDR3 covers 14 residues. With 1 base removed from V and 6 bases from J, the gap between germline ends came to 13 bases. Germline V gene data show CDR1 as SQVTM and CDR2 as ANQGSEA. CDR3 nucleotide sequence: TGCAGCGTTGAAGCGGGAGAAATTAGCAATGAGCAGTTCTTC. Its translation: CSVEAGEISNEQFF.

This chain joins TRBV7-2 and TRBJ2-1; TRBD2 matches 15 bases. V shed 5 bases and J 10 bases; nucleotides not matched to a gene: 9. This CDR3 comprises 16 residues. From germline, CDR1 is SGHTA and CDR2 FQGNSA. The CDR3 DNA reads TGTGCCAGCAGCGCCCGGACTAGCGGGAGGGCCGGGGAGCAGTTCTTC. It translates to CASSARTSGRAGEQFF.

This chain connects TRBV4-1 to TRBJ2-3, with a possible D match to TRBD2 (5 bases). The CDR3 extends over 14 amino acids. Per germline, CDR1 MGHRA and CDR2 YSYEKL. Trimming shortened V by 5 bases and J by 3 bases, and 12 bases separated the two germline ends. The CDR3 here is CASSSDRGTDTQYF. DNA for the CDR3: TGCGCCAGCAGCTCCGACCGGGGAACAGATACGCAGTATTTT.

CDR3 sequence: CSVDGGLTNWDEQFF. DNA for the CDR3: TGCAGCGTTGACGGGGGGCTGACGAATTGGGATGAGCAGTTCTTC. V is TRBV29-1 and J is TRBJ2-1, with D tentatively TRBD2 (7 bases). V was cut by 3 bases and J by 8 bases, with 20 bases left in between. Germline CDR1 and CDR2: SQVTM and ANQGSEA. The CDR3 contains 15 residues.

The chain combines TRBV19 with TRBJ1-5; tentative D call: TRBD1 (6 bases). V was cut by 3 bases and J by 7 bases, with 10 bases left in between. This CDR3 is built from 13 residues. Germline-derived CDR1 and CDR2 are LNHDA and SQIVND (reference sequence). Here the CDR3 reads CASSINTGQPQHF. CDR3 nucleotides: TGTGCCAGTAGTATTAATACAGGGCAGCCCCAGCATTTT.